One and the same sample provided the 31 T cell receptor beta chains below, sequenced in a study of molecular identifiers for immune sequencing clone quantification. MiXCR was run by TCRdb on the PCR reads, yielding one entry per CDR3 protein. The table includes approximately 550,000 distinct CDR3 sequences, 20% to 25% detected once. Material: naive CD8+ T cells from blood, with Jurkat cell RNA spiked in. Subset meaning: FACS-sorted CD8+CD4-CCR7+CD45RA+ naive T cells. The receptors were sampled from a human donor in good health. Some libraries in this study had Jurkat cell RNA spiked in.

About this clonotype: One base away lies a much larger clone, so this may be a sequencing read error. This rearrangement joins TRBV2 to TRBJ1-6; D gene ambiguous. Trimming took 0 bases from V and 3 from J, leaving 24 bases between them. Germline lookup yields CDR1 SNHLY and CDR2 FYNNEI. The CDR3 runs to 21 residues. The CDR3 DNA is TGTGCCAGCAGTGAAGCAAGCAGGACGAGCAGCACAGACTTCTATAATTCACCCCTCCACTTT. Translation: CASSEASRTSSTDFYNSPLHF.

This clonotype was picked up many times. This chain uses TRBV7-6 with TRBJ2-5, with 9 nucleotides matching TRBD1. J gave up 5 bases and V 5 bases, and 15 bases lay outside the gene matches. Germline V gives CDR1 SGHVS, CDR2 FNYEAQ. The length of the CDR3 is 17 residues. CDR3 region: CASSPTRGQGFIETQYF. The DNA for the CDR3 is TGTGCCAGCAGCCCGACCAGGGGACAGGGCTTTATCGAGACCCAGTACTTC.

This sequence joins TRBV10-3 and TRBJ2-7; D is uncertain. Germline V lookup: CDR1 ENHRY, CDR2 SYGVKD. The ends were cut back, 4 bases at V and 0 bases at J, with 7 bases in the middle. This CDR3 is 13 amino acids long. CDR3 coding DNA: TGTGCCATCAGTGCCGGCTACTCCTACGAGCAGTACTTC. Protein product: CAISAGYSYEQYF.

The rearrangement uses TRBV24-1 and TRBJ2-1; 7 bases align to TRBD2. The length of the CDR3 is 13 residues. With 7 bases clipped from V and 8 bases from J, the junction kept 7 bases outside the gene matches. Per germline, CDR1 KGHDR and CDR2 SFDVKD. CDR3 protein: CATRGGDTDEQFF. The CDR3, as DNA: TGTGCCACCAGGGGGGGGGATACGGATGAGCAGTTCTTC.

Points on this clonotype: This is likely a read error, given that the CDR3 carries no conserved phenylalanine or tryptophan at its end. The rearrangement links TRBV7-9 to TRBJ1-1, with D maybe TRBD1 (5 bases). The V and J ends lost 3 bases and 1 base respectively, with 15 bases between them. The CDR3 consists of 16 residues. CDR1 SEHNR and CDR2 FQNEAQ come from the germline V gene (reference sequence). As DNA, the CDR3 is TGTGCCAGCAGCTTCCTCTCCTCGACAGCGAACACTGAAGCTTTCCTT. It encodes CASSFLSSTANTEAFL.

This clonotype was counted at least ten times. The chain carries TRBV6-2 or TRBV6-3 and TRBJ2-6, with 8 bases aligning to TRBD1. This CDR3 contains 20 residues. The V gene end was trimmed by 2 bases and the J gene end by 3 bases; junction bases not matched to a gene: 15. Germline V lookup: CDR1 MNHEY, CDR2 SVGEGT. The CDR3 DNA is TGTGCCAGCAGTTACCCTCCACAGGGGGTATCGGTCGGTGGGGCCAACGTCCTGACTTTC. This gives the protein CASSYPPQGVSVGGANVLTF.

This clonotype has at least ten counts. The chain links TRBV7-6 to TRBJ2-7; D call uncertain. V was clipped by 5 bases and J by 6 bases, with 8 bases between them. Germline V CDR1 and CDR2: SGHVS, FNYEAQ. The CDR3 sequence is 11 residues long. The CDR3 region is CASSRGSEQYF. The DNA for the CDR3 is TGTGCCAGCAGCCGAGGCAGCGAGCAGTACTTC.

This clonotype was detected ten times or more. The rearrangement joins TRBV7-9 to TRBJ2-1; a possible D gene is TRBD2 (6 bases). This CDR3 spans 17 amino acids. Trimming took off 1 base at V and 1 base at J, with 14 bases between the two ends. Germline V gene lookup returns CDR1 SEHNR and CDR2 FQNEAQ (reference sequence). The CDR3 region is CASSLVARGTSYNEQFF. In nucleotides, the CDR3 is TGTGCCAGCAGCTTAGTTGCCCGGGGGACTTCCTACAATGAGCAGTTCTTC.

This chain joins TRBV7-2 and TRBJ2-2, with 8 bases matching TRBD1. Germline V lookup: CDR1 SGHTA, CDR2 FQGNSA. The CDR3 is made up of 15 amino acids. Trimming removed 5 bases from V and 5 bases from J; junction bases left unmatched: 7. The CDR3, as DNA: TGTGCCAGCAGCCCAGGGGGCGGTTTTACCGGGGAGCTGTTTTTT. Amino acid sequence: CASSPGGGFTGELFF.

The chain joins TRBV6-2 or TRBV6-3 to TRBJ2-5; perhaps TRBD1 as D (6 bases). Germline V gene sequence: CDR1 MNHEY, CDR2 SVGEGT. The V end was cut by 8 bases, the J end by 1 base, with 14 bases between. This CDR3 spans 14 amino acids. CDR3 sequence: CASLSDRAQETQYF. The CDR3, as DNA: TGTGCCAGCCTGTCGGACAGAGCCCAAGAGACCCAGTACTTC.

V and J are TRBV5-5 and TRBJ1-3; D is unclear. With 0 bases removed from V and 0 bases from J, the gap between germline ends came to 7 bases. CDR3 length equals 15 residues. CDR1 and CDR2 (germline): SGHKS, YYEKEE (reference sequence). Here the CDR3 reads CASSLDWGSGNTIYF. The CDR3 coding sequence is TGTGCCAGCAGCTTGGATTGGGGCTCTGGAAACACCATATATTTT.

This clonotype was detected once. The V and J genes are TRBV6-2 or TRBV6-3 and TRBJ1-5; D is undetermined. Between the trimmed V and J ends, which lost 6 bases and 8 bases, there was a span of 14 bases. This CDR3 has 13 residues. Per germline, CDR1 MNHEY and CDR2 SVGEGT. This chain's CDR3 is CASSWVLSEPQHF. For the CDR3, the DNA is TGTGCCAGCAGCTGGGTACTCTCGGAGCCCCAGCATTTT.

Note on this clonotype: This could be a read error, since a much larger clone is one nucleotide away. The chain recombines TRBV19 with TRBJ1-1, with TRBD1 as a possible D gene (5 bases). CDR1 and CDR2 from the germline V gene are LNHDA and SQIVND (reference sequence). This CDR3 has 13 residues. CDR3 nucleotides: TGTGCCAGTAGTATAACGGGGGGGACTGAAGCTCTCTTT. Protein product: CASSITGGTEALF. Drawing the rest from reference TRBV19 and TRBJ1-1, the complete variable domain is DGGITQSPKYLFRKEGQNVTLSCEQNLNHDAMYWYRQDPGQGLRLIYYSQIVNDFQKGDIAEGYSVSREKKESFPLTVTSAQKNPTAFYLCASSITGGTEALFGQGTRLTVV.

For this clonotype: Given a much more abundant clone one base away, this may be a read error. The chain couples TRBV20-1 to TRBJ2-5; a weak D match, TRBD2 (6 bases). Trimming pared 7 bases from V and 3 bases from J, leaving 18 bases between. The CDR3 has 14 amino acids. Germline-derived CDR1 and CDR2 are DFQATT and SNEGSKA (reference sequence). CDR3 DNA: TGCAGTGTTCCCCGCGGGACCCAAGAAGAGACCCAGTACTTC. Translated, it gives CSVPRGTQEETQYF.

Notes on this clonotype: A much larger clonotype is one base distant, so this may be a read error. The conserved phenylalanine or tryptophan normally closing the CDR3 is absent here, so this likely arose from a read error. This chain links TRBV7-9 with TRBJ2-2; D is undetermined. The CDR3 runs 16 residues. Germline CDR1 reads SEHNR; CDR2 reads FQNEAQ (reference sequence). Trimming left V 4 bases short and J 0 bases short, with 12 bases between. The CDR3 protein is CASSWVGRSNTGELFS. As DNA, the CDR3 is TGTGCCAGCAGCTGGGTAGGGCGCTCGAACACCGGGGAGCTGTTTTCT.

This chain links TRBV7-2 with TRBJ2-5; D not certain. V was cut by 11 bases and J by 2 bases, with 12 bases left in between. CDR3 size: 12 residues. Germline CDR1 reads SGHTA; CDR2 reads FQGNSA. This CDR3 reads CACSGLQETQYF. In DNA, the CDR3 is TGTGCCTGCTCCGGGCTTCAAGAGACCCAGTACTTC. Looking up the rest from reference TRBV7-2 and TRBJ2-5 gives the full variable domain: GAGVSQSPSNKVTEKGKDVELRCDPISGHTALYWYRQSLGQGLEFLIYFQGNSAPDKSGLPSDRFSAERTGGSVSTLTIQRTQQEDSAVYLCACSGLQETQYFGPGTRLLVL.

This clonotype was found many times. The CDR3 sequence is CATSDSVTGASVRGEQFF. The CDR3, as DNA: TGTGCCACCAGTGATTCTGTTACAGGGGCGAGCGTGAGGGGCGAGCAGTTCTTC. The chain combines TRBV24-1 with TRBJ2-1; 7 nucleotides agree with TRBD1. CDR3 length equals 18 residues. Germline CDR1 reads KGHDR; CDR2 reads SFDVKD. Trimming took 2 bases from V and 10 from J; bases not matched to a gene: 19.

The chain carries TRBV12-3 or TRBV12-4 and TRBJ1-1, with D possibly being TRBD1 (5 bases). Trimming took off 7 bases at V and 6 bases at J, with 15 bases between the two ends. The CDR3 is 13 amino acids. CDR3 nucleotides: TGTGCCAGCACCTTGGGGGTTATCGCTGAAGCTTTCTTT. Translated, it gives CASTLGVIAEAFF.

This sequence joins TRBV4-1 and TRBJ2-7, with 8 bases that match TRBD1. V lost 4 bases to trimming and J lost 4 bases; unmatched junction nucleotides: 9. The CDR3 has 15 amino acids. In germline, CDR1 is MGHRA, CDR2 YSYEKL. The CDR3 protein is CASSPGRGRTYEQYF. The CDR3, as DNA: TGCGCCAGCAGCCCTGGCAGGGGGCGCACTTACGAGCAGTACTTC.

A few counts support this clonotype. The chain is built from TRBV5-4 and TRBJ2-5, with TRBD2 matching over 8 bases. J was trimmed by 4 bases and V by 2 bases; bases with no gene match: 13. CDR3 size: 17 residues. Per germline, CDR1 SGHNT and CDR2 YYREEE (reference sequence). CDR3 coding DNA: TGTGCCAGCAGCTTCTCGGGGGGGAGGGCTGGGGGAGAGACCCAGTACTTC. It is translated as CASSFSGGRAGGETQYF.

With regard to this clonotype: With a much larger clone just one base away, this may be a read error. CDR3 in amino acids: CASNSPAGTGGRYTEAFF. In nucleotides, the CDR3 is TGTGCCAGCAACTCCCCCGCCGGGACAGGGGGCAGGTACACTGAAGCTTTCTTT. The V gene is TRBV7-9, the J gene TRBJ1-1; 12 bases agree with TRBD1. The CDR3 runs 18 residues. Trimming cost V 7 bases and J 3 bases; bases outside gene matches: 15. Germline lookup yields CDR1 SEHNR and CDR2 FQNEAQ (reference sequence). The whole variable domain, remainder taken from reference TRBV7-9 and TRBJ1-1, is DTGVSQNPRHKITKRGQNVTFRCDPISEHNRLYWYRQTLGQGPEFLTYFQNEAQLEKSRLLSDRFSAERPKGSFSTLEIQRTEQGDSAMYLCASNSPAGTGGRYTEAFFGQGTRLTVV.

This chain connects TRBV7-6 to TRBJ2-1; D gene uncertain. CDR3 length equals 14 residues. Trimming pared 3 bases from V and 4 bases from J, leaving 10 bases between. Looked up from germline, CDR1 is SGHVS and CDR2 is FNYEAQ. The CDR3 region is CASSFSTSYNEQFF. The CDR3 coding sequence is TGTGCCAGCAGCTTTTCAACTTCTTACAATGAGCAGTTCTTC.

This clonotype has just a few counts. This rearrangement joins TRBV12-3 or TRBV12-4 to TRBJ2-5, with TRBD1 identical over 7 bases. J was trimmed by 5 bases and V by 3 bases; bases with no gene match: 9. The CDR3 has 15 amino acids. The CDR3 DNA sequence: TGTGCCAGCAGTTTCGGCGAGGGGGCTGGGGAGACCCAGTACTTC. It translates to CASSFGEGAGETQYF.

This clonotype was detected only a few times. The J gene is TRBJ1-1, the V gene TRBV20-1; D gene uncertain. The CDR3 is 10 residues long. V was clipped by 1 base and J by 8 bases, with 5 bases between them. Per germline, CDR1 DFQATT and CDR2 SNEGSKA (reference sequence). This CDR3 is CSARGGEAFF. The DNA for the CDR3 is TGCAGTGCTAGAGGAGGGGAAGCTTTCTTT.

Notes on this clonotype: This may be a read error: a much more frequent sequence differs by one nucleotide. This sequence joins TRBV5-6 and TRBJ2-5; 7 nucleotides agree with TRBD1. The CDR3 has 15 residues. Germline CDR1 reads SGHDT; CDR2 reads YYEEEE. The CDR3: CASSLVTGIGETQDF. The CDR3 DNA is TGTGCCAGCAGCTTGGTGACAGGGATAGGAGAGACCCAGGACTTC.

This clonotype was counted between two and nine times. This chain joins TRBV20-1 and TRBJ1-1, with D possibly matching TRBD1 (5 bases). Germline CDR1 reads DFQATT; CDR2 reads SNEGSKA (reference sequence). This CDR3 region has 15 residues. V dropped 0 bases and J dropped 0 bases, with 11 bases sitting between them. CDR3 DNA sequence: TGCAGTGCTAGAGAACCGGGACCTCTGAACACTGAAGCTTTCTTT. It translates to CSAREPGPLNTEAFF.

For the CDR3, the DNA is TGCAGCGTTGGGGACGGGGGCGGTGGCTACGAGCAGTACTTC. This translates into CSVGDGGGGYEQYF. This sequence joins TRBV29-1 and TRBJ2-7; possibly TRBD1 or TRBD2 for D (6 bases each). Germline V CDR1 and CDR2: SQVTM, ANQGSEA. CDR3 length: 14 amino acids. V lost 4 bases, J lost 3 bases, and 16 bases lay in between.

This clonotype was observed a few times. The DNA of the CDR3 is TGTGCCACCCGAGGCGGGCCTTCCTACAATGAGCAGTTCTTC. Translation: CATRGGPSYNEQFF. This chain uses TRBV24-1 with TRBJ2-1; D perhaps matches TRBD2 (5 bases). Looked up from germline, CDR1 is KGHDR and CDR2 is SFDVKD. CDR3 length equals 14 residues. V shed 9 bases and J shed 1 base, with 12 bases lying between them.

This chain uses TRBV27 with TRBJ1-5; D perhaps matches TRBD1 (5 bases). Per germline, CDR1 MNHEY and CDR2 SMNVEV (reference sequence). Trimming took 7 bases from V and 0 from J, leaving 25 bases between them. CDR3 size: 19 residues. Here the CDR3 reads CASTPCRVQERDSNQPQHF. In DNA form, the CDR3 reads TGTGCCAGCACCCCTTGTCGTGTACAGGAACGGGATAGCAATCAGCCCCAGCATTTT.

V and J are TRBV6-5 and TRBJ2-3; no clear D gene. The germline gives CDR1 MNHEY, CDR2 SVGAGI. V was pared by 4 bases and J by 6 bases, with 8 bases between. This CDR3 is 12 amino acids long. CDR3 sequence (DNA): TGTGCCAGCAGTTCCGAGTCGGATACGCAGTATTTT. Translating gives CASSSESDTQYF.

The CDR3 nucleotides are TGTGCCAGCACCGACACAGCCAGCGGGGAGGGGACCCAGTACTTC. This codes for CASTDTASGEGTQYF. This sequence joins TRBV5-4 and TRBJ2-5, with TRBD2 matching 7 bases. The J segment lost 7 bases and the V segment lost 6 bases, leaving 15 bases of the junction unmatched. The CDR3 runs to 15 residues. Germline assignment: CDR1 SGHNT and CDR2 YYREEE (reference sequence). The entire variable domain, with the rest obtained from reference TRBV5-4 and TRBJ2-5, is as follows: ETGVTQSPTHLIKTRGQQVTLRCSSQSGHNTVSWYQQALGQGPQFIFQYYREEENGRGNFPPRFSGLQFPNYSSELNVNALELDDSALYLCASTDTASGEGTQYFGPGTRLLVL.